This TCR beta chain was identified during a study of PD-1 blockade in classical Hodgkin lymphoma. Whole-study context: Every 2 weeks, patients had 3 mg/kg nivolumab intravenously.

Study outcomes and limitations: CD4+ TCR diversity rose significantly by C4D1, and CD8+ TCR diversity did not.

Measured with immunoSEQ multiplex PCR; TCRdb has only the in-frame clones, and not every one. The sample records 30,000 to 40,000 clones, 70% to 80% being singletons. Autologous stem cell transplantation was followed by relapse in every patient, and brentuximab vedotin exposure varied. On this clone itself: Its cognate antigen is unknown.

Germline CDR1 and CDR2: SQVTM and ANQGSEA. This CDR3 has 16 residues. Trimming at V came to 7 bases and at J to 5 bases, leaving 17 bases not matched to a gene. The clonotype was recovered from a human donor with classical Hodgkin lymphoma. The sequenced sample was peripheral blood mononuclear cells (PBMCs), obtained at baseline. This rearrangement joins TRBV29-1 to TRBJ2-1, with 7 bases aligning to TRBD2. The CDR3 DNA follows: TGCAGCGCAACCCTTACTATCCTAGCGGAACACAATGAGCAGTTCTTC. It is translated as CSATLTILAEHNEQFF.